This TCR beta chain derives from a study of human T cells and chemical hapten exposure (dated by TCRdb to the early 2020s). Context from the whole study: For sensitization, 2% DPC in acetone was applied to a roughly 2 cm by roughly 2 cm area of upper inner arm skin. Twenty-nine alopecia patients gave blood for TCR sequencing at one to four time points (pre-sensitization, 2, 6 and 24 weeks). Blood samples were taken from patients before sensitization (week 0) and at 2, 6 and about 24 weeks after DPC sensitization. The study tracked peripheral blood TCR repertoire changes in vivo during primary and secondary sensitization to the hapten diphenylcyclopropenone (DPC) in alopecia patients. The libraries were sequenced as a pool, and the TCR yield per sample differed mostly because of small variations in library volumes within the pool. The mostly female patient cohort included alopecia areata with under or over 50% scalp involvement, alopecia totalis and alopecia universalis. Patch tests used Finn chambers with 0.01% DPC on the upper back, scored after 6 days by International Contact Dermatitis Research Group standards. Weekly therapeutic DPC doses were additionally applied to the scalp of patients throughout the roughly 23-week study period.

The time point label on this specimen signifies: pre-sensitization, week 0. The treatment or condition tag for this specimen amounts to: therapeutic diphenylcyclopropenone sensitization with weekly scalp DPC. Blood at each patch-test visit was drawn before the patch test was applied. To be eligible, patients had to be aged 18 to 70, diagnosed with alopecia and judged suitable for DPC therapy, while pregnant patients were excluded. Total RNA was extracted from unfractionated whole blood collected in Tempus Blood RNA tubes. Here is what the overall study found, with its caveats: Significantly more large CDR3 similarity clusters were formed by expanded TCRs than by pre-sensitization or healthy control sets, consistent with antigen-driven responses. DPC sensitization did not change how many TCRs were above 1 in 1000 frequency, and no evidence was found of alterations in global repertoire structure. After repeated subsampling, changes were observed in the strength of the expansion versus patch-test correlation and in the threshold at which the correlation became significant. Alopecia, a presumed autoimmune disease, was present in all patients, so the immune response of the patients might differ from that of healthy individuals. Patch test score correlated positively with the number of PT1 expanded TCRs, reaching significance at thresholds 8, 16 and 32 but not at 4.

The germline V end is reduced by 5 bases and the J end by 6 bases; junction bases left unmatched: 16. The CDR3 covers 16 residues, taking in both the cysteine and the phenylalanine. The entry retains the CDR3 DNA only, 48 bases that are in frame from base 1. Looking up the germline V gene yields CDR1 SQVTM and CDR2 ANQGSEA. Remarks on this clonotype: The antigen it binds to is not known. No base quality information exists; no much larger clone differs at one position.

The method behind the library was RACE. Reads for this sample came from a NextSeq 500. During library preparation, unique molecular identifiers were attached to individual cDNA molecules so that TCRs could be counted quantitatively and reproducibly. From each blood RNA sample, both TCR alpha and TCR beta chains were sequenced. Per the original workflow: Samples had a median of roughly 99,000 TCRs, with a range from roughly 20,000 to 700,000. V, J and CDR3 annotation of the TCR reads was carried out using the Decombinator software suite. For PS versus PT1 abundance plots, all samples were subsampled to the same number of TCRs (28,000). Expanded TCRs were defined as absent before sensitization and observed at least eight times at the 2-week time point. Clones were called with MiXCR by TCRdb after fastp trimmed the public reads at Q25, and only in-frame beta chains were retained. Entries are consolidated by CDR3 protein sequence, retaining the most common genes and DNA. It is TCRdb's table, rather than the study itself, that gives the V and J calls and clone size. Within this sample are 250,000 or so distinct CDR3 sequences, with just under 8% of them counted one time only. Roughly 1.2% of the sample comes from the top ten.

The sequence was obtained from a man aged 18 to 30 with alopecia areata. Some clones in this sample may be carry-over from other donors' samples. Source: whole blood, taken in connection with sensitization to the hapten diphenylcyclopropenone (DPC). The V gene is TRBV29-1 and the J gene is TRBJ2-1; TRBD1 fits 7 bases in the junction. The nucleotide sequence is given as TGCAGCGTTTTAGTGGACAGACAGGGTTTTTTCAATGAGCAGTTCTTC. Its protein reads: CSVLVDRQGFFNEQFF.